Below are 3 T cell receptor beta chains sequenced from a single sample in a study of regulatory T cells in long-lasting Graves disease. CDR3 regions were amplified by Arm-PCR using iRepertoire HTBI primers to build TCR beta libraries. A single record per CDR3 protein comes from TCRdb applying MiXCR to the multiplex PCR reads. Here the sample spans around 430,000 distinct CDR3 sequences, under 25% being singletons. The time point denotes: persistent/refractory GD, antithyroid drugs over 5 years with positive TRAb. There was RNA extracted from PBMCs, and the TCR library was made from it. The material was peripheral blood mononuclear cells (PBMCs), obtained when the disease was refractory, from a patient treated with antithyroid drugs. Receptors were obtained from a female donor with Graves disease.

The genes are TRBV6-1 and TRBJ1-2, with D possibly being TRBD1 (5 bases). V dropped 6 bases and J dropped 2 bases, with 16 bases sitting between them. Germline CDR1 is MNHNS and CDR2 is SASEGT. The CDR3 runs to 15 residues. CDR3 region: CASRAWTQENYGYTF. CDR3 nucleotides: TGTGCCAGCAGGGCCTGGACACAGGAGAACTATGGCTACACCTTC.

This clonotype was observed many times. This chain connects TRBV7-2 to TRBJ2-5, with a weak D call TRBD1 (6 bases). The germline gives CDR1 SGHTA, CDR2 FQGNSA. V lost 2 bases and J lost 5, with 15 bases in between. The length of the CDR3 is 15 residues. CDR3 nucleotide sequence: TGTGCCAGCAGCTTATCGGCAGGGGATAGCGAGACCCAGTACTTC. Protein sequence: CASSLSAGDSETQYF.

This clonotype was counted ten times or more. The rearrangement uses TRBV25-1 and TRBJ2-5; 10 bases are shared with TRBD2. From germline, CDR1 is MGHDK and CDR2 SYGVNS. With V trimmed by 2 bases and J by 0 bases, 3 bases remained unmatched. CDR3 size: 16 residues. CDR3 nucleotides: TGTGCCAGCAGTGAACTAGCGGGGGTGTACCAAGAGACCCAGTACTTC. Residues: CASSELAGVYQETQYF.